Listed below are T cell receptor beta chains from one sample, sequenced in a study of naive and memory T cell subsets. TCRdb re-called the UMI-ligation and nested PCR reads through MiXCR, storing one row per CDR3 protein. The sample includes about 99,000 distinct CDR3 sequences, about 14% of them seen just once. Material for sequencing was naive CD8+ T cells from blood. Receptors originate from a human donor in good health. CDR3s include the opening cysteine and the closing phenylalanine or tryptophan. The D gene is left open where the match is weak. The size of a clone is reported for some rows only, either as once, few or many, or as a class for expanded clones.

-,TRBJ2-7,TRBV4-3,-,TGCGCCAGCAGCCAAGATGTGGGTTACTCCTACGAGCAGTACTTC,CASSQDVGYSYEQYF
few,TRBJ2-7,TRBV7-9,-,TGTGCCAGCAGCCCAGAACCGACACGCGGTTACGAGCAGTACTTC,CASSPEPTRGYEQYF
few,TRBJ2-1,TRBV12-3/TRBV12-4,-,TGTGCCAGCAGTTTAGCGCTCGTAAATGAGCAGTTCTTC,CASSLALVNEQFF
-,TRBJ1-1,TRBV7-9,TRBD1,TGTGCCAGCAGTTCCACAGGGGCGGCGGAAGCTTTCTTT,CASSSTGAAEAFF
few,TRBJ2-1,TRBV27,-,TGTGCCAGCAGTTTTACAGGGAGTAATGAGCAGTTCTTC,CASSFTGSNEQFF
many,TRBJ2-7,TRBV29-1,-,TGCAGCGTTGAAGCCCGGGACACCTACGAGCAGTACTTC,CSVEARDTYEQYF
many,TRBJ2-1,TRBV10-3,-,TGTGCCATCAGTGAGGTAGAATACAATGAGCAGTTCTTC,CAISEVEYNEQFF
-,TRBJ2-7,TRBV11-1,-,TGTGCCAGCAGCCCACGGACCCGTTACGAGCAGTACTTC,CASSPRTRYEQYF
-,TRBJ2-7,TRBV6-6,TRBD2,TGTGCCAGCAGCCCGCGCGGGACTACAGTCTACGAGCAGTACTTC,CASSPRGTTVYEQYF
-,TRBJ2-7,TRBV27,TRBD1,TGTGCCAGCAGTTTTTTATTGACAGGGGACGAGCAGTACTTC,CASSFLLTGDEQYF
-,TRBJ1-1,TRBV19,-,TGTGCCAGTAGTACACAGGGCACTGAAGCTTTCTTT,CASSTQGTEAFF
many,TRBJ2-3,TRBV27,TRBD2,TGTGCCAGCAGCCTAACTAGCGGTCATACGCAGTATTTT,CASSLTSGHTQYF
many,TRBJ1-6,TRBV27,-,TGTGCCAGCAGTTCGGGACAATTGGTCTCCTATAATTCACCCCTCCACTTT,CASSSGQLVSYNSPLHF
few,TRBJ2-1,TRBV20-1,TRBD2,TGCAGTGCTAGAGATCCTAGCGGGAGCGCAGGTGGCTTCTTC,CSARDPSGSAGGFF
many,TRBJ2-1,TRBV4-3,TRBD2,TGCGCCAGCAGCCACAGTGTCCTAGCGGTGCAGGAGCAGTTCTTC,CASSHSVLAVQEQFF
few,TRBJ2-2,TRBV19,-,TGTGCCAGTAGCGGGACCGGGGAGCTGTTTTTT,CASSGTGELFF
few,TRBJ2-4,TRBV7-2,TRBD2,TGTGCCAGCAGCTTATCCCTATTAGCGGGGGGGCTTGAAAACATTCAGTACTTC,CASSLSLLAGGLENIQYF
-,TRBJ1-6,TRBV4-1,-,TGCGCCAGCAGCCAAGAGACAGAATATAATTCACCCCTCCACTTT,CASSQETEYNSPLHF
many,TRBJ2-3,TRBV5-4,-,TGTGCCAGCAGCCTCACTAGTCCCGCAGATACGCAGTATTTT,CASSLTSPADTQYF
-,TRBJ2-7,TRBV7-9,-,TGTGCCAGCAGCTACAGAATTTCCTACGAGCAGTACTTC,CASSYRISYEQYF
few,TRBJ1-1,TRBV19,-,TGTGCCAGTTCCCCAAGGCGGGGCTTGAACACTGAAGCTTTCTTT,CASSPRRGLNTEAFF
-,TRBJ2-5,TRBV4-2,TRBD2,TGTGCCAGCAGCCAATACAGCGGGGGGTTGGACCAAGAGACCCAGTACTTC,CASSQYSGGLDQETQYF
-,TRBJ2-3,TRBV9,-,TGTGCCAGCAGCGTAGGGGGCCGCTCGCCAGATACGCAGTATTTT,CASSVGGRSPDTQYF
-,TRBJ2-7,TRBV11-2,-,TGTGCCAGCAGCTCCCTACAGGGAACGCAGTACTTC,CASSSLQGTQYF
medium-sized,TRBJ2-3,TRBV24-1,-,TGTGCCACCAGTGATGACCACCCCCCCACAGATACGCAGTATTTT,CATSDDHPPTDTQYF
many,TRBJ2-1,TRBV20-1,TRBD2,TGCAGTGCTAGAGAGGGAGCGGGGGGTGCTAATGAGCAGTTCTTC,CSAREGAGGANEQFF
few,TRBJ2-1,TRBV14,-,TGTGCCAGCAGCCCAGGGGACCCGGTATACAATGAGCAGTTCTTC,CASSPGDPVYNEQFF
-,TRBJ2-3,TRBV7-2,-,TGTGCCAGCGCCGGGCCCCGAGGTACGCAGTATTTT,CASAGPRGTQYF
many,TRBJ1-6,TRBV20-1,-,TGCAGTGCAGATGGGGATCTACTAAGCTCCTATAATTCACCCCTCCACTTT,CSADGDLLSSYNSPLHF
few,TRBJ2-3,TRBV7-3,-,TGTGCCAGCAGCTTAGGGTCCAGCACAGATACGCAGTATTTT,CASSLGSSTDTQYF
few,TRBJ1-5,TRBV27,-,TGTGCCAGCAGTTTATGGGGGGGGGGTCAGCCCCAGCATTTT,CASSLWGGGQPQHF
few,TRBJ2-1,TRBV29-1,TRBD2,TGCAGCGTTGAAACTAGCGGGGGGGCGAGTGAGCAGTTCTTC,CSVETSGGASEQFF
few,TRBJ1-1,TRBV28,-,TGTGCCAGCAGACCTCAGTACCCGTTTCGAACTGAAGCTTTCTTT,CASRPQYPFRTEAFF
-,TRBJ2-7,TRBV6-1,-,TGTGCCAGCGGGAGTGTGGACTATTCCTCAGACGAGCAGTACTTC,CASGSVDYSSDEQYF
-,TRBJ2-2,TRBV27,-,TGTGCCAGCAGTTATGGATCCGGCCGGGAGCTGTTTTTT,CASSYGSGRELFF
-,TRBJ1-5,TRBV4-3,-,TGCGCCAGCAGCCAAGATGGGTGGGTAGGCAATCAGCCCCAGCATTTT,CASSQDGWVGNQPQHF